This is a list of T cell receptor beta chains from one sample in a study of response to subunit inactivated influenza vaccine. One entry per CDR3 protein results from TCRdb running MiXCR on the RT-PCR reads. Seen here are some 850,000 distinct CDR3 sequences, around 20% observed once, and the top ten hold around 9.9%. The specimen comprised PBMCs from blood, sampled 4 to 6 days after vaccination. Receptors originate from a man aged 45-65 years who received an inactivated influenza vaccine. The CDR3 runs from the conserved cysteine through the conserved F or W. Fields, in order: J gene, clone size, D gene, V gene, CDR3 length, CDR3 DNA, CDR3 protein. D genes are given only for firm matches. A row's size may be missing; if present it is once, few, many or a size class.

TRBJ1-5 NA TRBD1 TRBV5-1 14 TGCGCCAGCAGCCCGAGACAGGGGCAACAGCCCCAGCATTTT CASSPRQGQQPQHF
TRBJ2-7 many TRBD1 TRBV12-3/TRBV12-4 14 TGTGCCAGCAGTAGGACAGGGGGGGGAGTCGAGCAGTACTTC CASSRTGGGVEQYF
TRBJ2-1 few NA TRBV29-1 11 TGCAGCGAGTCTCAAGGCAATGAGCAGTTCTTC CSESQGNEQFF
TRBJ2-3 NA NA TRBV5-1 15 TGCGCCAGCAGCGCGGACCCCACTCAGCCAGATACGCAGTATTTT CASSADPTQPDTQYF
TRBJ2-7 few TRBD2 TRBV6-5 15 TGTGCCAGCAGTTACTCGACTAGCGGGAGTCGAGAGCAGTACTTC CASSYSTSGSREQYF
TRBJ1-1 NA NA TRBV7-2 13 TGTGCCAGCAGCTTAGCGCAACGTTCTGAAGCTTTCTTT CASSLAQRSEAFF
TRBJ2-1 few TRBD2 TRBV20-1 14 TGCAGTGCTAGAGGAGCGGGGGGGTACAGTGAGCAGTTCTTC CSARGAGGYSEQFF
TRBJ2-5 NA NA TRBV10-1 13 TGCGCCAGCAGTGAAGCCGTCCAAGGGACCCAGTACTTC CASSEAVQGTQYF
TRBJ2-1 once TRBD1 TRBV9 15 TGTGCCAGCAGCGAATCCGGGACAGGTTTTTCTGAGCAGTTCTTC CASSESGTGFSEQFF
TRBJ1-1 few TRBD1 TRBV29-1 13 TGCAGCGCTGTAGGACAGGGGAACACTGAAGCTTTCTTT CSAVGQGNTEAFF
TRBJ2-5 few TRBD2 TRBV6-6 12 TGTGCCAGCAGGCTAGCGGAAGAGACCCAGTACTTC CASRLAEETQYF